This paragraph covers one T cell receptor (beta chain) sequence. This entry comes from a study of cytomegalovirus exposure and HLA in healthy donors. 60 Vbeta and 13 Jbeta primers were used in PCR. TCRdb keeps only in-frame clones here, not all; method: immunoSEQ multiplex PCR. This table holds 150,000 to 200,000 clones, around 77% found once. The V end was cut by 1 base, the J end by 3 bases, with 9 bases between. The CDR3 sequence is 14 residues long. CDR1 and CDR2 from the germline V gene are SNHLY and FYNNEI. The source material was PBMCs. This chain connects TRBV2 to TRBJ1-2; no clear D gene. This sequence originates from a man between 40 and 49 years old in good health and CMV-seronegative. CDR3 residues: CASSEVRLDYGYTF. The CDR3 nucleotides read TGTGCCAGCAGTGAAGTCAGGCTCGACTATGGCTACACCTTC.